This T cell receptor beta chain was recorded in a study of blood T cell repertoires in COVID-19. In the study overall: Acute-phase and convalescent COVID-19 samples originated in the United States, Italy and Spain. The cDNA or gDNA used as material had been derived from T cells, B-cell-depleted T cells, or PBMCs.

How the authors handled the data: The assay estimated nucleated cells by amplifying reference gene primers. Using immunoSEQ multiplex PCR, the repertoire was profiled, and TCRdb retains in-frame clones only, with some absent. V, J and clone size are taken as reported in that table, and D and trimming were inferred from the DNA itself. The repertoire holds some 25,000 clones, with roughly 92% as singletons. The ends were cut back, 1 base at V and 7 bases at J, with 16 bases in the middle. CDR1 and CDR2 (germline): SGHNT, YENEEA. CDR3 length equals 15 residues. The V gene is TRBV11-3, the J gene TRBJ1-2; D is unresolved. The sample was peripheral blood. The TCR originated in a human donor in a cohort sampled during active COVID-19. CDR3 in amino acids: CASSLGDPGSFGYTF. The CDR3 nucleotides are TGTGCCAGCAGCTTAGGGGATCCGGGGAGCTTTGGCTACACCTTC.